Following are 17 T cell receptor beta chains from one sample sequenced in a study of T cells in Graves' hyperthyroidism and ophthalmopathy. From RNA transcripts, TCR beta CDR3 regions were amplified. The TCR CDR3 was amplified in a first-round RT-PCR using the HTBI primer set. TCRdb ran MiXCR on the multiplex PCR reads and lists one entry per CDR3 protein. This sample yields about 600,000 distinct CDR3 sequences, of which about 15% are seen a single time; 12% belongs to the top ten. Sequenced sample: blood. All receptors come from a woman in her fifties or sixties with Graves' ophthalmopathy.

The chain combines TRBV5-1 with TRBJ2-3; TRBD1 agrees at 11 bases. The CDR3 length is 16 residues. CDR1 and CDR2 (germline): SGHRS, YFSETQ. Germline trimming cut 4 bases from V and 6 bases from J; bases unmatched to any gene: 10. CDR3 protein: CASSPGTGGISDTQYF. The CDR3 DNA is TGCGCCAGCAGCCCCGGGACAGGGGGGATATCGGATACGCAGTATTTT.

This clonotype has ten or more counts. The chain joins TRBV5-1 to TRBJ2-2; the D call may be TRBD1 or TRBD2 (5 bases each). CDR1 and CDR2 (germline): SGHRS, YFSETQ. Trimming pared 0 bases from V and 5 bases from J, leaving 17 bases between. The CDR3 is 17 residues long. CDR3 in amino acids: CASSLAAVGAGTGELFF. The DNA for the CDR3 is TGCGCCAGCAGCTTGGCCGCGGTGGGAGCAGGGACCGGGGAGCTGTTTTTT.

This clonotype was picked up many times. The chain links TRBV7-2 to TRBJ2-4; 9 nucleotides match TRBD1. There are 16 residues in the CDR3. Germline V CDR1 and CDR2: SGHTA, FQGNSA. The J segment lost 6 bases and the V segment lost 1 base, leaving 7 bases of the junction unmatched. CDR3 bases: TGTGCCAGCAGCTTAGGGTGGGGACAGGGCAGAAACATTCAGTACTTC. This codes for CASSLGWGQGRNIQYF.

In its sample, this clonotype was seen many times. V is TRBV12-3 or TRBV12-4 and J is TRBJ1-5; maybe TRBD1 (6 bases). Trimming removed 5 bases from V and 0 bases from J, with 14 bases in between. The CDR3 covers 16 residues. The CDR3 is CASSNLQGLSNQPQHF. The CDR3 DNA reads TGTGCCAGCAGTAACTTGCAGGGGCTTAGCAATCAGCCCCAGCATTTT.

Many counts were recorded for this clonotype. V gene TRBV6-2 or TRBV6-3 combines with J gene TRBJ2-1, with D possibly TRBD2 on 5 matching bases. With 2 bases removed from V and 5 bases from J, the gap between germline ends came to 13 bases. This CDR3 spans 15 amino acids. CDR1 is MNHEY, CDR2 SVGEGT, per germline. This chain's CDR3 is CASSYAGRLDNEQFF. CDR3 in DNA: TGTGCCAGCAGTTACGCGGGCAGGTTAGACAATGAGCAGTTCTTC.

This clonotype was counted at least ten times. The chain couples TRBV5-1 to TRBJ2-1; 9 nucleotides match TRBD2. V dropped 2 bases and J dropped 4; count of bases not matched to a gene: 19. This CDR3 has 20 residues. Germline-derived CDR1 and CDR2 are SGHRS and YFSETQ. The CDR3 nucleotides are TGCGCCAGCAGCTTTACGGGAGGGCTAGCGGGGAGTCTTCAATACAATGAGCAGTTCTTC. Translated: CASSFTGGLAGSLQYNEQFF. The full variable domain, completed using reference TRBV5-1 and TRBJ2-1, is KAGVTQTPRYLIKTRGQQVTLSCSPISGHRSVSWYQQTPGQGLQFLFEYFSETQRNKGNFPGRFSGRQFSNSRSEMNVSTLELGDSALYLCASSFTGGLAGSLQYNEQFFGPGTRLTVL.

The table lists this clonotype with many counts. The chain is built from TRBV14 and TRBJ1-2; a possible D gene is TRBD1 (5 bases). CDR3 size: 16 residues. Trimming cost V 0 bases and J 2 bases, with 13 bases left between them. Germline V gives CDR1 SGHDN, CDR2 FVKESK. The CDR3 sequence: CASSQDRKGRNYGYTF. The DNA for the CDR3 is TGTGCCAGCAGCCAAGATCGGAAGGGGCGCAACTATGGCTACACCTTC. The full variable domain, with the rest looked up from reference TRBV14 and TRBJ1-2, is EAGVTQFPSHSVIEKGQTVTLRCDPISGHDNLYWYRRVMGKEIKFLLHFVKESKQDESGMPNNRFLAERTGGTYSTLKVQPAELEDSGVYFCASSQDRKGRNYGYTFGSGTRLTVV.

This clonotype has a count of ten or more. This chain connects TRBV7-2 to TRBJ2-1, with D uncertain. Germline V lookup: CDR1 SGHTA, CDR2 FQGNSA. The length of the CDR3 is 15 residues. Trimming pared 0 bases from V and 4 bases from J, leaving 10 bases between. CDR3 DNA sequence: TGTGCCAGCAGCTTAGCGCTTTCGATATACAATGAGCAGTTCTTC. It yields the protein CASSLALSIYNEQFF.

This clonotype has just a few counts. The chain recombines TRBV28 with TRBJ2-2; 7 nucleotides line up with TRBD1. This CDR3 comprises 14 residues. After removal of 8 bases from V and 6 bases from J, the junction contained 9 bases not matched to a gene. Germline V lookup: CDR1 MDHEN, CDR2 SYDVKM. In DNA form, the CDR3 reads TGTGCCAGCCATAGACAGGGCGTCGCCGGGGAGCTGTTTTTT. Encoded protein: CASHRQGVAGELFF. Looking up the rest from reference TRBV28 and TRBJ2-2 gives the full variable domain: DVKVTQSSRYLVKRTGEKVFLECVQDMDHENMFWYRQDPGLGLRLIYFSYDVKMKEKGDIPEGYSVSREKKERFSLILESASTNQTSMYLCASHRQGVAGELFFGEGSRLTVL.

This clonotype was found a few times. V gene TRBV6-5 combines with J gene TRBJ1-6; D not certain. Germline lookup yields CDR1 MNHEY and CDR2 SVGAGI. The CDR3 is 16 amino acids. V lost 2 bases and J 0 bases, leaving 8 bases between the germline ends. DNA of the CDR3: TGTGCCAGCAGTTACAGCTTCGACTCCTATAATTCACCCCTCCACTTT. Amino acids: CASSYSFDSYNSPLHF.

A note on this clonotype: This may come from a read error, since a much larger clone is one base off. The chain's CDR3 is CARSLERSNEQFF. DNA for the CDR3: TGTGCCCGCAGCTTAGAGAGATCCAATGAGCAGTTCTTC. This chain uses TRBV11-2 with TRBJ2-1; D is unclear. Germline V gene lookup returns CDR1 SGHAT and CDR2 FQNNGV. This CDR3 spans 13 amino acids. The whole variable domain, filled in from reference TRBV11-2 and TRBJ2-1, reads EAGVAQSPRYKIIEKRQSVAFWCNPISGHATLYWYQQILGQGPKLLIQFQNNGVVDDSQLPKDRFSAERLKGVDSTLKIQPAKLEDSAVYLCARSLERSNEQFFGPGTRLTVL.

The genes are TRBV19 and TRBJ2-1, with D possibly being TRBD2 (6 bases). V shed 6 bases and J shed 4 bases, with 13 bases lying between them. There are 14 residues in the CDR3. CDR1 and CDR2 from the germline V gene are LNHDA and SQIVND (reference sequence). The CDR3 sequence is CASREGLTYNEQFF. For the CDR3, the DNA is TGTGCCAGTAGGGAGGGACTGACATACAATGAGCAGTTCTTC. Supplemented by reference TRBV19 and TRBJ2-1, the full variable domain reads DGGITQSPKYLFRKEGQNVTLSCEQNLNHDAMYWYRQDPGQGLRLIYYSQIVNDFQKGDIAEGYSVSREKKESFPLTVTSAQKNPTAFYLCASREGLTYNEQFFGPGTRLTVL.

The table lists this clonotype with many counts. The chain couples TRBV12-3 or TRBV12-4 to TRBJ2-1; no clear D. V was trimmed by 4 bases and J by 8 bases, leaving 6 bases between them. This CDR3 has 11 amino acids. The chain's CDR3 is CASSWLDEQFF. The DNA for the CDR3 is TGTGCCAGCAGTTGGCTAGATGAGCAGTTCTTC.

Turning to this clonotype: The DNA is omitted, as the CDR3 cannot be located on it reliably, and the CDR3 follows TCRdb's listing. The chain's CDR3 is CASSLTSLLDRRTPGSCFF. The J gene is TRBJ2-2, the V gene TRBV7-3; the table's TRBD1 call for D was not verified on the DNA. The CDR3 is 19 residues long, counting both termini. Per germline, CDR1 SGHTA and CDR2 FQGTGA.

This clonotype has more than one count but fewer than ten. V usage is TRBV9 and J usage is TRBJ1-1, with D hard to call. Trimming took 0 bases from V and 1 from J, leaving 4 bases between them. CDR1 and CDR2 from the germline V gene are SGDLS and YYNGEE. This CDR3 is 13 amino acids long. The CDR3 protein is CASSVDANTEAFF. In DNA, the CDR3 is TGTGCCAGCAGCGTAGACGCGAACACTGAAGCTTTCTTT.

This clonotype has a handful of counts. The chain's CDR3 is CASREAESSYNSPLHF. CDR3 DNA sequence: TGTGCCAGCAGGGAAGCAGAGAGCTCCTATAATTCACCCCTCCACTTT. The rearrangement uses TRBV6-2 or TRBV6-3 and TRBJ1-6; D ambiguous. Germline loops: CDR1 MNHEY, CDR2 SVGEGT. The CDR3 runs to 16 residues. The V end lost 6 bases, the J end lost 0 bases, and 12 bases lay between the germline ends.

This clonotype was found a few times. This chain joins TRBV2 and TRBJ1-6; 8 nucleotides align to TRBD1. Germline V gives CDR1 SNHLY, CDR2 FYNNEI. The length of the CDR3 is 16 residues. V lost 6 bases, J lost 7 bases, and 11 bases stayed unmatched. CDR3: CASSLRQGKLNSPLHF. The CDR3 coding sequence is TGTGCCAGCAGCCTACGACAGGGGAAATTAAATTCACCCCTCCACTTT.